This TCR beta chain was sequenced in a study of a mutant IDH1 vaccine in newly diagnosed glioma. Looking at the study overall: Most patients had received both radiotherapy and temozolomide, the prior options being radiotherapy, temozolomide, or both.

The length of the CDR3 is 14 residues. With V trimmed by 3 bases and J by 4 bases, 3 bases remained unmatched. The germline V gene encodes CDR1 SGHRS and CDR2 YFSETQ. Details on this clone: Its specificity is not known.

Time point described: baseline, week 1 (first vaccination visit). Described treatment: pre-vaccination baseline after standard-of-care therapy. Only in-frame clones appear in the TCRdb table, and some are missing; sequencing was by immunoSEQ multiplex PCR. Of some 60,000 clones listed, about 91% are singletons. Study findings and constraints: Vaccine-induced immune responses were detected in roughly 93% of patients.

Material: PBMCs, obtained from a glioma patient treated with radiotherapy, temozolomide or both. The chain carries TRBV5-1 and TRBJ1-1, with 10 bases matching TRBD1. The source of this sequence is a man aged 45-60 years with glioma. CDR3 sequence (DNA): TGCGCCAGCAGCTGGGGGACAGGGGTCACTGAAGCTTTCTTT. Its protein product is CASSWGTGVTEAFF.